This T cell receptor (beta chain) was obtained from a study of identifying expanded T cells in peripheral blood. Findings of the study overall: Variance in clone template counts between approximately two-week samples significantly increased with total template count across all healthy donors. Differentially abundant clones: about 1.3 between replicates, about 15 at approximately 13 days, less than 20 at four.

This clone was seen a single time. Its target is not known. The CDR3 runs 13 residues. V lost 0 bases and J lost 6, with 8 bases in between. CDR1 and CDR2 from the germline V gene are MRHNA and SNTAGT. Clones were sequenced by immunoSEQ multiplex PCR, and TCRdb holds only the in-frame ones, with some missing. The sample has under 130,000 clones, about 89% seen once. The TCR sequence derives from a person aged 18-70 years in good health. The source material was blood. V and J are TRBV6-4 and TRBJ2-5; weak D call: TRBD2 (6 bases). The CDR3: CASSDSGGKTQYF. In DNA, the CDR3 is TGTGCCAGCAGTGACTCGGGGGGAAAGACCCAGTACTTC.